This TCR beta chain was sequenced in a study of T-cell memory formation after mild COVID-19. For the study at large: Clusters of TCRs were largely donor specific. Notes on the study in general: Clones contracting across day 15 to 85 had a balanced CD4/CD8 profile; later expanding clones leaned CD4+. Researchers found some responding clones in pre-infection memory, a sign that cross-reactive memory joined.

The sample holds many counts of this clonotype. Antigen unknown. Constant-segment primers were used for 5'RACE, and the resulting TCR alpha and TCR beta cDNA libraries carried sample barcodes and UMIs. Using its own MiXCR run on the 5' RACE reads, TCRdb lists one record per CDR3 protein. The sample includes approximately 290,000 distinct CDR3 sequences, 15% to 20% of them seen just once. This CDR3 is 15 amino acids long. The V gene lost 3 bases and the J gene lost 7 bases, with 16 bases spanning the gap. This TCR derives from a man aged 18-30 years who had mild COVID-19 (a few samples of this study predate the infection). Cell type and time point are not known. The genes are TRBV12-3 or TRBV12-4 and TRBJ1-5, with D perhaps TRBD1 (5 bases). Source material: PBMCs or a T cell subset sorted from them (not recorded which). The CDR3 DNA reads as TGTGCCAGCAGTTTTGCAGTGGGGGTAGGGCAGCCCCAGCATTTT. Translated: CASSFAVGVGQPQHF.